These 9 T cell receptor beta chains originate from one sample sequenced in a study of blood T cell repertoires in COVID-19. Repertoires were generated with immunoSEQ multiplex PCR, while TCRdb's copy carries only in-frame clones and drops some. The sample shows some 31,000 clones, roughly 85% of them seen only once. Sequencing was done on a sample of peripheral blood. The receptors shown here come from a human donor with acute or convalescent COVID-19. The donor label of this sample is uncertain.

The CDR3 nucleotides are TGTGCCAGCAGTGAAGCGCTTCATGCCCAGGCTAATTCACCCCTCCACTTT. Its protein product is CASSEALHAQANSPLHF. This chain links TRBV6-1 with TRBJ1-6; D unresolved. This CDR3 spans 17 amino acids. CDR1 is MNHNS and CDR2 is SASEGT in the germline V gene. V was clipped by 0 bases and J by 6 bases, with 15 bases between them.

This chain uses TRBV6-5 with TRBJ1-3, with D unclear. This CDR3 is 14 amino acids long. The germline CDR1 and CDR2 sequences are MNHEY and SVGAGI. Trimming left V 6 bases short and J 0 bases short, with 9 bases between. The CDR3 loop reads CASSPQISGNTIYF. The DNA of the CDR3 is TGTGCCAGCAGCCCACAGATCTCTGGAAACACCATATATTTT.

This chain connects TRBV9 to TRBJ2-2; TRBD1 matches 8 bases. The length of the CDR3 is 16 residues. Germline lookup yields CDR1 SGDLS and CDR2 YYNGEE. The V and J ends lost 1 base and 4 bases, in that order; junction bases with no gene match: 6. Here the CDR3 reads CASSVNVGQGTGELFF. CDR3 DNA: TGTGCCAGCAGCGTAAATGTTGGACAGGGCACCGGGGAGCTGTTTTTT.

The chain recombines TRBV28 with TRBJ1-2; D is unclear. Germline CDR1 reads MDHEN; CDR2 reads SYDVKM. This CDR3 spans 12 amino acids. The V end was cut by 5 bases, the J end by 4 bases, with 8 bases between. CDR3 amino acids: CASSPLVYGYTF. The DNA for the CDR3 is TGTGCCAGCAGTCCCCTCGTCTATGGCTACACCTTC.

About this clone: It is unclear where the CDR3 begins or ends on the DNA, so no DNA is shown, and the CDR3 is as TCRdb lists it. This CDR3 is CASSQDVPVTGELFF. V usage is TRBV4-3 and J usage is TRBJ2-2; TRBD2, the table's D call, was not compared with the DNA. From germline, CDR1 is LGHNA and CDR2 YSLEER. The CDR3 region is 15 residues in length, termini included.

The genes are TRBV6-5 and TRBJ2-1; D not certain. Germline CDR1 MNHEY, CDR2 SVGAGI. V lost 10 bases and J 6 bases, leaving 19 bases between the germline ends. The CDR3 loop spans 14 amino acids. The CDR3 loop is CATRPISSINEQFF. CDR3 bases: TGTGCCACCCGTCCCATTAGCTCGATCAATGAGCAGTTCTTC.

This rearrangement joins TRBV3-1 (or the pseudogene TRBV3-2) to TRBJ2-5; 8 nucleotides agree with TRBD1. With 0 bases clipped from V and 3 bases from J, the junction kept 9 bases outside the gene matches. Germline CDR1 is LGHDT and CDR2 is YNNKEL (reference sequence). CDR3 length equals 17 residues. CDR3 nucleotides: TGTGCCAGCAGCCAAGACCCCGGGACAGGAGAGGAAGAGACCCAGTACTTC. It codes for CASSQDPGTGEEETQYF.

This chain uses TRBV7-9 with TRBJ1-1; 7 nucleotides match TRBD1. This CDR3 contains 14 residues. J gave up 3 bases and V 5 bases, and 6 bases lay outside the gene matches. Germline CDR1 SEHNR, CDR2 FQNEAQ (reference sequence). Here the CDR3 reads CASSRRQGDTEAFF. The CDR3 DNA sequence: TGTGCCAGCAGCCGGAGACAGGGTGACACTGAAGCTTTCTTT.

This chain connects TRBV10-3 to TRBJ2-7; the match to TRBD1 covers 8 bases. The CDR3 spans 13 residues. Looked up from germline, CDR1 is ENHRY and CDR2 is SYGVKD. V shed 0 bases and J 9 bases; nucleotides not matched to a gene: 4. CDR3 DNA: TGTGCCATCAGTGAGTCGGACAGGGTTTGGCAGTACTTC. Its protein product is CAISESDRVWQYF.